The clone carrying this T cell receptor (beta chain) was counted many times. Antigen unknown. Generation of TCR beta libraries employed quantitative 5'-RACE incorporating molecular barcodes. TCRdb re-derived calls from the 5' RACE reads in MiXCR, one entry per CDR3 protein. This table holds about 130,000 distinct CDR3 sequences, 6.5% to 9% found once. This record belongs to a study of CD8 T cells in ankylosing spondylitis. The CDR3 is made up of 15 amino acids. V gave up 0 bases and J gave up 0 bases, with 9 bases separating them. Germline-derived CDR1 and CDR2 are SGHKS and YYEKEE (reference sequence). Points from the study as a whole: Disease-linked clones reportedly concentrated significantly in matched ankylosing spondylitis synovial fluid. Disease-linked clones were found to be CD8+ and relatively rare in peripheral blood. Earlier work had already found some motif variants in reactive arthritis synovial fluid and blood.

This sequence was found in a male donor with ankylosing spondylitis or in good health (not recorded which). This rearrangement joins TRBV5-5 to TRBJ1-1; D call uncertain. Sequenced: blood, either unsorted or a sorted T cell fraction (not recorded which). CDR3 loop: CASSLGGGVNTEAFF. The CDR3 DNA reads TGTGCCAGCAGCTTGGGCGGCGGAGTGAACACTGAAGCTTTCTTT.